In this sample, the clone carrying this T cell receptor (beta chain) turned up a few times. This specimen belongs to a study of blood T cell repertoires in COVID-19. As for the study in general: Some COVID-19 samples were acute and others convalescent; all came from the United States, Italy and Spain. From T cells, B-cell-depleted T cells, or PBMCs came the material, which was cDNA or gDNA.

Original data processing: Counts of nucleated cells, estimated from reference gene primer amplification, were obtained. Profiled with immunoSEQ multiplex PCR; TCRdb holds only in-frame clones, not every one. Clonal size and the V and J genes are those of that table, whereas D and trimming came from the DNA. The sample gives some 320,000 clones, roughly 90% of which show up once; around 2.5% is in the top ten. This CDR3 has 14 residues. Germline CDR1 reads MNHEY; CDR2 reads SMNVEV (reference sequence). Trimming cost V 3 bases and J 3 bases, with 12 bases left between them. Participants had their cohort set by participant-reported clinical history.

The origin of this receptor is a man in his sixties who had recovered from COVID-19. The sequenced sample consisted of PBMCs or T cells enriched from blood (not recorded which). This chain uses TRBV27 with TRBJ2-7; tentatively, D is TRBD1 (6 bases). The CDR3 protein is CASSFQGTVYEQYF. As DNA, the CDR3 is TGTGCCAGCAGTTTTCAGGGGACGGTCTACGAGCAGTACTTC.